The entry below describes one T cell receptor beta chain. The CDR3 sequence is 16 residues long. Reprocessing the 5' RACE reads, TCRdb reports a single entry for every CDR3 protein and omits DNA. Its table records some 390,000 distinct CDR3 sequences. This sample was included in a study of T cells expressing NK-cell markers. Overall study context: Sequenced donors, eight in total, included seven who were HCMV-seropositive and one who was seronegative.

The sequenced sample consisted of blood T cells: a sorted CD56 or NKG2C T cell subset, CD4+ or CD8+ T cells, or bulk PBMC T cells (not recorded which). This clonotype was obtained from a woman in her forties or fifties in good health. The J gene is TRBJ1-1, the V gene TRBV12-3 or TRBV12-4; TCRdb gives TRBD1 as the D gene, but with no DNA this cannot be confirmed. The chain's CDR3 is CASSPSTGGWAVEAFF.